The text below deals with one TCR beta chain. Measured with immunoSEQ multiplex PCR; TCRdb has only the in-frame clones, and not every one. The sample carries fewer than 80,000 clones, approximately 89% recorded once. Germline V gene sequence: CDR1 KGHSH, CDR2 LQKENI. V lost 1 base and J 4 bases, leaving 16 bases between the germline ends. The CDR3 totals 16 residues. These data belong to a study of technical replicates of blood from several donors. The TCR was taken from a human donor in good health. Some clones in this sample may be carry-over from other donors' samples. Sample: PBMCs. This sequence joins TRBV18 and TRBJ2-5, with D possibly matching TRBD1 (5 bases). The CDR3 region has the DNA TGTGCCAGCTCACCACGGATCAGGGTTAAGGCAGAGACCCAGTACTTC. Its translation is CASSPRIRVKAETQYF.